Listed below are T cell receptor beta chains from one sample, sequenced in a study of lymphopenia after photon versus proton radiotherapy. The assay was immunoSEQ multiplex PCR, and TCRdb's table has in-frame clones only and misses some. The profile shows some 170,000 clones, approximately 91% of them singletons. The sequenced sample was peripheral blood, obtained from a patient treated with photon-based radiotherapy. Receptor source: a man between 45 and 60 years old with gastric cancer. CDR3s include the opening cysteine and the closing phenylalanine or tryptophan. Fields, in order: clone size, V gene, J gene, D gene, CDR3 DNA, CDR3 protein. The D gene is left open where the match is weak. For some rows the clone size is stated as once, few or many, or as a class when expanded; others skip it.

abundance: -
v_gene: TRBV18
j_gene: TRBJ1-1
d_gene: -
CDR3nt: TGTGCCAGCTCACCACGGGACGGGATGAACACTGAAGCTTTCTTT
CDR3aa: CASSPRDGMNTEAFF

abundance: few
v_gene: TRBV19
j_gene: TRBJ2-1
d_gene: TRBD1
CDR3nt: TGTGCCAGTAGCCCCGGGACAGGGGGCAATGAGCAGTTCTTC
CDR3aa: CASSPGTGGNEQFF

abundance: -
v_gene: TRBV9
j_gene: TRBJ2-1
d_gene: -
CDR3nt: TGTGCCAGCACCCCCTATGAAAAGGCGGACAATGAGCAGTTCTTC
CDR3aa: CASTPYEKADNEQFF

abundance: few
v_gene: TRBV7-6
j_gene: TRBJ1-4
d_gene: TRBD1
CDR3nt: TGTGCCAGCAGGGGGACAGGGGCTAATGAAAAACTGTTTTTT
CDR3aa: CASRGTGANEKLFF

abundance: -
v_gene: TRBV14
j_gene: TRBJ2-1
d_gene: -
CDR3nt: TGTGCCAGCAGCCAACAGGGCCGATACAATGAGCAGTTCTTC
CDR3aa: CASSQQGRYNEQFF

abundance: once
v_gene: TRBV7-6
j_gene: TRBJ1-3
d_gene: -
CDR3nt: TGTGCCAGCAGCTTGGAAGCTATCGGAAACACCATATATTTT
CDR3aa: CASSLEAIGNTIYF

abundance: -
v_gene: TRBV5-6
j_gene: TRBJ2-3
d_gene: TRBD2
CDR3nt: TGTGCCAGCACCTCAGTAGGCGGGAGGGAAACAGATACGCAGTATTTT
CDR3aa: CASTSVGGRETDTQYF

abundance: few
v_gene: TRBV25-1
j_gene: TRBJ2-1
d_gene: -
CDR3nt: TGTGCCAGCAGTGCACAACCAGACTCCCCCTACAATGAGCAGTTCTTC
CDR3aa: CASSAQPDSPYNEQFF

abundance: -
v_gene: TRBV11-2
j_gene: TRBJ2-1
d_gene: TRBD2
CDR3nt: TGTGCCAGCAGCGTAAACCGAATGGGCGGGAGCTCCTACAATGAGCAGTTCTTC
CDR3aa: CASSVNRMGGSSYNEQFF

abundance: -
v_gene: TRBV5-1
j_gene: TRBJ2-1
d_gene: TRBD2
CDR3nt: TGCGCCAGCAGCACCGGGACTAGCGGCTACAATGAGCAGTTCTTC
CDR3aa: CASSTGTSGYNEQFF

abundance: -
v_gene: TRBV28
j_gene: TRBJ2-1
d_gene: TRBD2
CDR3nt: TGTGCCAGCAGTTCCCCTAGCGGGGGCTATTACAATGAGCAGTTCTTC
CDR3aa: CASSSPSGGYYNEQFF

abundance: -
v_gene: TRBV7-9
j_gene: TRBJ2-7
d_gene: TRBD1
CDR3nt: TGTGCCAGCAGCTCATACAGGGGGTCGGTCTACGAGCAGTACTTC
CDR3aa: CASSSYRGSVYEQYF

abundance: few
v_gene: TRBV12-5
j_gene: TRBJ2-2
d_gene: TRBD2
CDR3nt: TGTGCTAGTGGTTTGTGGCCCAAAAGGGAGGGAGACACCGGGGAGCTGTTTTTT
CDR3aa: CASGLWPKREGDTGELFF

abundance: -
v_gene: TRBV5-4
j_gene: TRBJ2-2
d_gene: -
CDR3nt: TGTGCCAGCAGCCAAGGGACGGGGAACACCGGGGAGCTGTTTTTT
CDR3aa: CASSQGTGNTGELFF

abundance: -
v_gene: TRBV7-6
j_gene: TRBJ2-2
d_gene: TRBD2
CDR3nt: TGTGCCAGCAGCTTAGACGGGGATTGGCTAGCGGGAGGGAACACCGGGGAGCTGTTTTTT
CDR3aa: CASSLDGDWLAGGNTGELFF

abundance: -
v_gene: TRBV4-1
j_gene: TRBJ2-5
d_gene: -
CDR3nt: TGCGCCAGCAGCTTGGGAATCCAAGAGACCCAGTACTTC
CDR3aa: CASSLGIQETQYF

abundance: -
v_gene: TRBV5-1
j_gene: TRBJ2-2
d_gene: -
CDR3nt: TGCGCCAGCAGCTGGGGGACATCCCAGGCGACCGGGGAGCTGTTTTTT
CDR3aa: CASSWGTSQATGELFF

abundance: -
v_gene: TRBV6-6
j_gene: TRBJ1-4
d_gene: -
CDR3nt: TGTGCCAGCAGTGGGAATGAAAAACTGTTTTTT
CDR3aa: CASSGNEKLFF

abundance: -
v_gene: TRBV27
j_gene: TRBJ2-1
d_gene: TRBD2
CDR3nt: TGTGCCAGCAGTCTAACTATCACGGGGGGGGAGCAGTTCTTC
CDR3aa: CASSLTITGGEQFF

abundance: -
v_gene: TRBV4-3
j_gene: TRBJ2-7
d_gene: TRBD2
CDR3nt: TGCGCCAGCAGCCAGGCGACTAGCGGCTCGGGGTACTTC
CDR3aa: CASSQATSGSGYF

abundance: -
v_gene: TRBV2
j_gene: TRBJ1-5
d_gene: TRBD1
CDR3nt: TGTGCCAGCAGGGCCGGGACAGGGGGGAATCAGCCCCAGCATTTT
CDR3aa: CASRAGTGGNQPQHF

abundance: -
v_gene: TRBV9
j_gene: TRBJ2-5
d_gene: -
CDR3nt: TGTGCCAGCAGCCCTCGTCCTAGCGCCCAAGAGACCCAGTACTTC
CDR3aa: CASSPRPSAQETQYF

abundance: -
v_gene: TRBV10-3
j_gene: TRBJ2-1
d_gene: TRBD2
CDR3nt: TGTGCCATCGCGGCTAGCGGGTCCAATGAGCAGTTCTTC
CDR3aa: CAIAASGSNEQFF

abundance: -
v_gene: TRBV27
j_gene: TRBJ2-2
d_gene: TRBD2
CDR3nt: TGTGCCAGCAGTTTCTCGGCGGTAGCGGGGAACACCGGGGAGCTGTTTTTT
CDR3aa: CASSFSAVAGNTGELFF

abundance: -
v_gene: TRBV29-1
j_gene: TRBJ2-5
d_gene: -
CDR3nt: TGCAGCGTTGAAGAGCAGCGCGAGACCCAGTACTTC
CDR3aa: CSVEEQRETQYF

abundance: -
v_gene: TRBV5-6
j_gene: TRBJ1-2
d_gene: TRBD1
CDR3nt: TGTGCCAGCAGCTTGGACAGGGGGCATGGCTACACCTTC
CDR3aa: CASSLDRGHGYTF

abundance: -
v_gene: TRBV4-1
j_gene: TRBJ2-3
d_gene: -
CDR3nt: TGCGCCAGCAGCCTCATGACTAGCACAGATACGCAGTATTTT
CDR3aa: CASSLMTSTDTQYF

abundance: -
v_gene: TRBV29-1
j_gene: TRBJ1-1
d_gene: TRBD1
CDR3nt: TGCAGCGTGAGGGACAGAACTGAAGCTTTCTTT
CDR3aa: CSVRDRTEAFF

abundance: once
v_gene: TRBV27
j_gene: TRBJ2-7
d_gene: TRBD2
CDR3nt: TGTGCCAGCAGTTTATCTCGGACTAGCTCCGAGCAGTACTTC
CDR3aa: CASSLSRTSSEQYF

abundance: -
v_gene: TRBV6-5
j_gene: TRBJ2-5
d_gene: -
CDR3nt: TGTGCCAGCAGTTACTCCGGCCTCAGGGAGACCCAGTACTTC
CDR3aa: CASSYSGLRETQYF

abundance: -
v_gene: TRBV28
j_gene: TRBJ2-3
d_gene: TRBD1
CDR3nt: TGTGCCAGCAGTTCCTCCCTTGGGACAGGGGTGGGCACAGATACGCAGTATTTT
CDR3aa: CASSSSLGTGVGTDTQYF

abundance: once
v_gene: TRBV2
j_gene: TRBJ2-3
d_gene: TRBD1
CDR3nt: TGTGCCAGCAGTGGGGACAGGGGGGCTTGGGATACGCAGTATTTT
CDR3aa: CASSGDRGAWDTQYF

abundance: -
v_gene: TRBV4-3
j_gene: TRBJ2-1
d_gene: -
CDR3nt: TGCGCCAGCAGCCAGACAGGAGCCTACAATGAGCAGTTCTTC
CDR3aa: CASSQTGAYNEQFF

abundance: -
v_gene: TRBV9
j_gene: TRBJ2-3
d_gene: TRBD2
CDR3nt: TGTGCCAGCGGCCGAGGCGGGAGGATCACAGATACGCAGTATTTT
CDR3aa: CASGRGGRITDTQYF

abundance: -
v_gene: TRBV13
j_gene: TRBJ1-1
d_gene: TRBD1
CDR3nt: TGTGCCAGCAGCACGACAGGGTCCACTGAAGCTTTCTTT
CDR3aa: CASSTTGSTEAFF

abundance: -
v_gene: TRBV7-2
j_gene: TRBJ2-7
d_gene: -
CDR3nt: TGTGCCAGCAGCATTGGACTTCCCTTAGAGCAGTACTTC
CDR3aa: CASSIGLPLEQYF

abundance: -
v_gene: TRBV25-1
j_gene: TRBJ1-2
d_gene: TRBD1
CDR3nt: TGTGCCAGCAGTGAATATACGACAGGGGCTAACTATGGCTACACCTTC
CDR3aa: CASSEYTTGANYGYTF

abundance: -
v_gene: TRBV28
j_gene: TRBJ2-1
d_gene: -
CDR3nt: TGTGCCAGCAGTCCCCCCCTAGTCAGGGAGCAGTTCTTC
CDR3aa: CASSPPLVREQFF

abundance: -
v_gene: TRBV21-1
j_gene: TRBJ2-7
d_gene: -
CDR3nt: TGTGCCAGGACCCACGCCCCCGGGAGGGCCAGGGAGCAGTACTTC
CDR3aa: CARTHAPGRAREQYF

abundance: -
v_gene: TRBV27
j_gene: TRBJ2-7
d_gene: TRBD2
CDR3nt: TGTGCCAGCACCTCTTTCGCTAGCGGGAGTTACGAGCAGTACTTC
CDR3aa: CASTSFASGSYEQYF

abundance: -
v_gene: TRBV9
j_gene: TRBJ2-2
d_gene: -
CDR3nt: TGTGCCAGCAGCTTAACAGGGAACACCGGGGAGCTGTTTTTT
CDR3aa: CASSLTGNTGELFF

abundance: few
v_gene: TRBV2
j_gene: TRBJ2-5
d_gene: TRBD2
CDR3nt: TGTGCCAGCAGTGGGACTAGCGGGTACCAAGAGACCCAGTACTTC
CDR3aa: CASSGTSGYQETQYF

abundance: -
v_gene: TRBV19
j_gene: TRBJ2-3
d_gene: -
CDR3nt: TGTGCCAGCGGAGGGAGCACAGATACGCAGTATTTT
CDR3aa: CASGGSTDTQYF

abundance: -
v_gene: TRBV10-3
j_gene: TRBJ2-1
d_gene: TRBD2
CDR3nt: TGTGCCATCGCCTCTAGCGGAGGTGCCCTAAACTACAATGAGCAGTTCTTC
CDR3aa: CAIASSGGALNYNEQFF

abundance: -
v_gene: TRBV5-1
j_gene: TRBJ2-5
d_gene: TRBD1
CDR3nt: TGCGCCAGCAGCGGACTACAGGGGGCAGGAGGAGAGACCCAGTACTTC
CDR3aa: CASSGLQGAGGETQYF

abundance: -
v_gene: TRBV20-1
j_gene: TRBJ2-1
d_gene: -
CDR3nt: TGCAGTGCCCCTTCCCCGGGAGAGCAGTTCTTC
CDR3aa: CSAPSPGEQFF

abundance: -
v_gene: TRBV5-6
j_gene: TRBJ2-7
d_gene: TRBD2
CDR3nt: TGTGCCAGCAGCTTTCCCTCTAGCGGGAGTAGCTACGAGCAGTACTTC
CDR3aa: CASSFPSSGSSYEQYF

abundance: -
v_gene: TRBV27
j_gene: TRBJ1-1
d_gene: -
CDR3nt: TGTGCCAGCAGTTTATTACCACAGGTAATGAACACTGAAGCTTTCTTT
CDR3aa: CASSLLPQVMNTEAFF

abundance: -
v_gene: TRBV4-3
j_gene: TRBJ1-3
d_gene: -
CDR3nt: TGCGCCAGCAGCCAGGACTCTGGAAACACCATATATTTT
CDR3aa: CASSQDSGNTIYF

abundance: -
v_gene: TRBV19
j_gene: TRBJ1-4
d_gene: -
CDR3nt: TGTGCCAGTAGTACCAATCCAGGGACTCTTAATGAAAAACTGTTTTTT
CDR3aa: CASSTNPGTLNEKLFF

abundance: -
v_gene: TRBV5-5
j_gene: TRBJ2-7
d_gene: -
CDR3nt: TGTGCCAGCAGCATCGGCACGATCTACGAGCAGTACTTC
CDR3aa: CASSIGTIYEQYF

abundance: -
v_gene: TRBV30
j_gene: TRBJ1-5
d_gene: -
CDR3nt: TGTGCCTGGAGCGAGGACGGAGATCAGCCCCAGCATTTT
CDR3aa: CAWSEDGDQPQHF

abundance: -
v_gene: TRBV5-6
j_gene: TRBJ1-5
d_gene: -
CDR3nt: TGTGCCAGCAGCTTGTACATTTATAGCAATCAGCCCCAGCATTTT
CDR3aa: CASSLYIYSNQPQHF

abundance: -
v_gene: TRBV7-9
j_gene: TRBJ2-2
d_gene: -
CDR3nt: TGTGCCAGCAGCTTAGTTCGCCACACCGGGGAGCTGTTTTTT
CDR3aa: CASSLVRHTGELFF